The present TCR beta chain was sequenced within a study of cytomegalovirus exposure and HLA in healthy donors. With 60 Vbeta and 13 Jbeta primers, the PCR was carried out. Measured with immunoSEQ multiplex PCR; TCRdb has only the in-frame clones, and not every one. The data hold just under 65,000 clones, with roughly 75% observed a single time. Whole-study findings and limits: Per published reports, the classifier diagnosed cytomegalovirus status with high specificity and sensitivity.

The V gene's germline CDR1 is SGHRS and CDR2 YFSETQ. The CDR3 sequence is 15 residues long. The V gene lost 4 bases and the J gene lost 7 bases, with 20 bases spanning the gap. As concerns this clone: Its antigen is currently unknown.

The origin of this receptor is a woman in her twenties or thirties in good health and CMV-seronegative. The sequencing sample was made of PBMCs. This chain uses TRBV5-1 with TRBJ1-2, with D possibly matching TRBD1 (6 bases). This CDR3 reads CASSLDRVVEGGYTF. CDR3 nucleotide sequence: TGCGCCAGCAGCCTGGACAGAGTTGTCGAGGGTGGCTACACCTTC.